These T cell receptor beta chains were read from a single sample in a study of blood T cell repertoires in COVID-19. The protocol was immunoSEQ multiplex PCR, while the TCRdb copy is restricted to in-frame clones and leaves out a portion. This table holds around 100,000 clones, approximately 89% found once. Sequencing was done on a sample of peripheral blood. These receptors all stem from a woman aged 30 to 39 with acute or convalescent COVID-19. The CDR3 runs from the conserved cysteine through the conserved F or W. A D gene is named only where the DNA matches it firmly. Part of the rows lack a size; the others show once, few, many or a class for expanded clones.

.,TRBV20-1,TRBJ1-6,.,CSAGGAGAESPLHF,TGCAGTGCTGGTGGCGCAGGGGCGGAATCACCCCTCCACTTT
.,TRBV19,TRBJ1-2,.,CASSIGGFNYGYTF,TGTGCCAGTAGTATAGGCGGCTTTAACTATGGCTACACCTTC
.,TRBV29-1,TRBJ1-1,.,CSVAPRGGMNTEAFF,TGCAGCGTCGCCCCCCGGGGGGGGATGAACACTGAAGCTTTCTTT
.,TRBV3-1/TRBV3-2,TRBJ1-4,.,CASSRSVGGDEKLFF,TGTGCCAGCAGCCGTTCCGTGGGGGGGGATGAAAAACTGTTTTTT
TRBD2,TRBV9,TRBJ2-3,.,CASSVVSGTSGTDTQYF,TGTGCCAGCAGCGTAGTATCCGGGACTAGCGGGACAGATACGCAGTATTTT
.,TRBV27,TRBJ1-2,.,CASSVTTGNSLYGYTF,TGTGCCAGCAGTGTAACAACAGGGAATAGTTTATATGGCTACACCTTC
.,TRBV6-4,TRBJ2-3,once,CASSAELGTDTQYF,TGTGCCAGCAGTGCGGAGCTCGGCACAGATACGCAGTATTTT
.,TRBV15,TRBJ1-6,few,CATRRTGTSDSPLHF,TGTGCCACCAGAAGGACCGGGACTTCAGATTCACCCCTCCACTTT
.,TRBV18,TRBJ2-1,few,CASSPQPSDEQFF,TGTGCCAGCTCACCACAGCCTAGCGATGAGCAGTTCTTC
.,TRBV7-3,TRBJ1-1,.,CASSFSRDTEAFF,TGTGCCAGCAGCTTCTCCAGGGACACTGAAGCTTTCTTT
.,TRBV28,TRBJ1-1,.,CASSLQGNTEAFF,TGTGCCAGCAGTCTCCAGGGGAACACTGAAGCTTTCTTT
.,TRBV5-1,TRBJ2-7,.,CASSLSGQSNEQYF,TGCGCCAGCAGCTTGAGTGGACAGAGTAACGAGCAGTACTTC
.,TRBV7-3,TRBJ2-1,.,CASSLTGGGPYNEQFF,TGTGCCAGCAGCTTAACAGGAGGGGGCCCTTACAATGAGCAGTTCTTC
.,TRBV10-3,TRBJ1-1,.,CAISEDQGPNTEAFF,TGTGCCATCAGTGAGGACCAGGGGCCGAACACTGAAGCTTTCTTT
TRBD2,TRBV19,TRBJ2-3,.,CASRQAGDTDTQYF,TGTGCCAGTAGGCAAGCGGGGGACACAGATACGCAGTATTTT